This TCR beta chain was recorded in a study of OX40 agonist ivuxolimab in advanced cancers. CDR1 and CDR2 (germline): KGHSH, LQKENI. This CDR3 has 11 amino acids. The germline V and J ends were trimmed by 5 bases and 6 bases, with 8 bases remaining between them. Sequencing was performed with immunoSEQ multiplex PCR; in TCRdb, only in-frame clones are kept and a portion is missing. The sample includes 35,000 or so clones, roughly 89% seen only once; the top ten take about 8.2%. Blood samples were obtained at baseline, cycle 4 day 1, and cycle 7 day 1. This clone was observed a handful of times. The chain uses TRBV18 and TRBJ2-7; D may be TRBD2 (5 bases). This TCR was sampled from an adult with an advanced solid tumor such as melanoma, head and neck, liver or kidney cancer. This material consisted of CD4+ or CD8+ T cells sorted from blood, taken in a trial of the OX40 agonist ivuxolimab. The CDR3 protein is CASSEGAEQYF. In DNA form, the CDR3 reads TGTGCCAGCTCAGAGGGAGCCGAGCAGTACTTC.